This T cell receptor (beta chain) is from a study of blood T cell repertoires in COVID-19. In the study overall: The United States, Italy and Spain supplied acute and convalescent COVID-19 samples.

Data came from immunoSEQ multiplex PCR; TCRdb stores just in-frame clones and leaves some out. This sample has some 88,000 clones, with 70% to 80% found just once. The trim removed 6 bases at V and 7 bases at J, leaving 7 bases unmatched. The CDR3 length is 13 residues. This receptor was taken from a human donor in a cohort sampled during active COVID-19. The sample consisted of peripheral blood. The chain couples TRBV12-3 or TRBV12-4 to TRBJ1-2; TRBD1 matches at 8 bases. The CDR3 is CASRRQGIGGYTF. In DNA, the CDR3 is TGTGCCAGCAGGAGACAGGGGATTGGTGGCTACACCTTC.